Below are 16 T cell receptor beta chains sequenced from a single sample in a study of PD-1 blockade in classical Hodgkin lymphoma. Assay: immunoSEQ multiplex PCR; the TCRdb copy retains only in-frame clones and omits some. The table shows around 45,000 clones, with just under 80% occurring only once. Time point of the sample: cycle 4 day 1 (C4D1), after less than 7 weeks of nivolumab. The patients all showed relapse after autologous stem cell transplantation, while their brentuximab vedotin exposure varied. Sequencing used peripheral blood mononuclear cells (PBMCs), obtained before the fourth cycle of nivolumab. These receptors came from a human donor with classical Hodgkin lymphoma.

The chain couples TRBV28 to TRBJ2-7; D is undetermined. The CDR3 covers 12 residues. V was pared by 9 bases and J by 2 bases, with 11 bases between. Germline CDR1 is MDHEN and CDR2 is SYDVKM. CDR3 protein: CASIGSTYEQYF. The DNA of the CDR3 is TGTGCCAGTATCGGGTCGACCTACGAGCAGTACTTC.

This rearrangement joins TRBV5-1 to TRBJ2-1; 7 nucleotides match TRBD2. After removal of 3 bases from V and 5 bases from J, the junction contained 8 bases not matched to a gene. CDR1 is SGHRS, CDR2 YFSETQ, per germline. The CDR3 sequence is 15 residues long. CDR3 nucleotide sequence: TGCGCCAGCAGCTGGAAGCCGGGAGGCAACAATGAGCAGTTCTTC. It codes for CASSWKPGGNNEQFF.

This clone occurred a few times. V gene TRBV10-3 combines with J gene TRBJ2-1, with 10 nucleotides matching TRBD1. The germline gives CDR1 ENHRY, CDR2 SYGVKD. The junction had 7 bases not matched to a gene; V was cut back by 6 bases and J by 5 bases. The CDR3 consists of 15 residues. CDR3: CAIRVGTGVNNEQFF. The CDR3 bases are TGTGCCATCAGGGTAGGGACAGGGGTAAACAATGAGCAGTTCTTC.

The rearrangement links TRBV10-1 to TRBJ1-4, with D maybe TRBD1 (6 bases). Germline V gene sequence: CDR1 WNHNN, CDR2 SYGVQD (reference sequence). CDR3 length: 15 residues. The V end lost 11 bases, the J end lost 5 bases, and 21 bases lay between the germline ends. Written as DNA, the CDR3 is TGCGCCGGGAGAGGGACTCCCAGGGGCAATGAAAAACTGTTTTTT. Encoded protein: CAGRGTPRGNEKLFF.

This rearrangement joins TRBV7-3 to TRBJ1-2; TRBD1 matches at 10 bases. The CDR3 extends over 17 amino acids. The ends lost 5 bases at V and 4 bases at J; junction bases unmatched: 13. The germline gives CDR1 SGHTA, CDR2 FQGTGA. CDR3: CASSPGQGTLGTYGYTF. The CDR3 DNA is TGTGCCAGCAGCCCGGGACAGGGGACTCTTGGTACCTATGGCTACACCTTC.

This chain uses TRBV10-3 with TRBJ1-2; D possibly corresponds to TRBD1 (5 bases). Trimming removed 4 bases from V and 0 bases from J, with 12 bases in between. CDR1 and CDR2 from the germline V gene are ENHRY and SYGVKD. The CDR3 runs 15 residues. Written as DNA, the CDR3 is TGTGCCATCAGTGGGGCCGGGACTTCTAACTATGGCTACACCTTC. This gives the protein CAISGAGTSNYGYTF.

This chain uses TRBV28 with TRBJ1-5; D unresolved. Looked up from germline, CDR1 is MDHEN and CDR2 is SYDVKM. This CDR3 is built from 14 residues. Trimming cost V 2 bases and J 5 bases, with 10 bases left between them. This CDR3 reads CASSLGESHQPQHF. The CDR3 DNA is TGTGCCAGCAGTTTAGGCGAAAGCCATCAGCCCCAGCATTTT.

This chain uses TRBV7-2 with TRBJ2-3; D gene ambiguous. This CDR3 has 18 residues. V was pared by 3 bases and J by 0 bases, with 19 bases between. CDR1 and CDR2 (germline): SGHTA, FQGNSA. CDR3 amino acids: CASSFPFGADPSTDTQYF. The CDR3 DNA reads as TGTGCCAGCAGCTTTCCTTTCGGAGCAGATCCTAGCACAGATACGCAGTATTTT.

Comment on this clone: Germline is not matched at one junction end, which may reflect a read error. The chain carries TRBV5-6 and TRBJ1-3, with 10 bases aligning to TRBD1. Germline V gene sequence: CDR1 SGHDT, CDR2 YYEEEE. This CDR3 has 14 amino acids. The CDR3 bases are TGTGCCGGCAGCGACAGGGGGCCCGGAAACACCATATATTTT. Its translation is CAGSDRGPGNTIYF.

CDR3 sequence (DNA): TGCACCAGCAGCCAAGACAGACAGGGCCGAGGCACAGATACGCAGTATTTT. This codes for CTSSQDRQGRGTDTQYF. The chain employs TRBV1 and TRBJ2-3; TRBD1 was called by the table and not checked on the DNA. TRBV1 counts as a pseudogene. The CDR3 contains 17 residues.

V usage is TRBV11-3 and J usage is TRBJ2-3; 13 bases line up with TRBD2. This CDR3 contains 16 residues. V was pared by 3 bases and J by 0 bases, with 0 bases of the junction left unmatched. The V gene's germline CDR1 is SGHNT and CDR2 YENEEA. CDR3 loop: CASSLGLAGSTDTQYF. CDR3 nucleotides: TGTGCCAGCAGCTTGGGACTAGCGGGAAGCACAGATACGCAGTATTTT.

The chain uses TRBV7-9 and TRBJ1-1, with D maybe TRBD1 (5 bases). Per the germline V gene, CDR1 is SEHNR and CDR2 is FQNEAQ (reference sequence). V shed 2 bases and J shed 5 bases, with 6 bases lying between them. The CDR3 covers 12 residues. This CDR3 reads CASSLRGTEAFF. Written as DNA, the CDR3 is TGTGCCAGCAGCTTACGGGGGACTGAAGCTTTCTTT.

This clone was seen a single time. The chain has TRBV7-9 and TRBJ1-4; TRBD1 matches 9 bases. CDR1 and CDR2 (germline): SEHNR, FQNEAQ (reference sequence). V gave up 5 bases and J gave up 5 bases; unmatched junction bases: 3. This CDR3 is built from 14 residues. DNA of the CDR3: TGTGCCAGCAGCCTGACAGGGGGAAATGAAAAACTGTTTTTT. Residues: CASSLTGGNEKLFF. Combining the CDR3 with reference TRBV7-9 and TRBJ1-4 gives the whole variable domain DTGVSQNPRHKITKRGQNVTFRCDPISEHNRLYWYRQTLGQGPEFLTYFQNEAQLEKSRLLSDRFSAERPKGSFSTLEIQRTEQGDSAMYLCASSLTGGNEKLFFGSGTQLSVL.

A few counts support this clone. The gene calls are TRBV7-2 and TRBJ1-1, with a tentative D call TRBD1 (5 bases). There are 13 residues in the CDR3. The germline V gene encodes CDR1 SGHTA and CDR2 FQGNSA. V lost 1 base to trimming and J lost 4 bases, with 7 bases between them. The CDR3 sequence: CASSLGQTTEAFF. The CDR3, as DNA: TGTGCCAGCAGCTTAGGACAGACCACTGAAGCTTTCTTT.

J is TRBJ1-4 and V is TRBV2, with 8 positions matching TRBD1. The CDR3 length is 15 residues. CDR1 is SNHLY, CDR2 FYNNEI, per germline. The V and J ends lost 5 bases and 3 bases, in that order; junction bases with no gene match: 5. The CDR3 sequence is CASSLTGGSNEKLFF. The CDR3 nucleotides read TGTGCCAGCAGTTTAACAGGGGGGTCTAATGAAAAACTGTTTTTT.

A word on this clone: The same CDR3 can be traced to other DNA sequences in this sample. This sequence joins TRBV28 and TRBJ1-6, with unresolved D. CDR1 is MDHEN, CDR2 SYDVKM, per germline. This CDR3 region has 14 residues. V lost 2 bases and J lost 7, with 9 bases in between. CDR3 residues: CASSLGHGNSPLHF. The CDR3 coding sequence is TGTGCCAGCAGTTTAGGGCATGGGAATTCACCCCTCCACTTT.